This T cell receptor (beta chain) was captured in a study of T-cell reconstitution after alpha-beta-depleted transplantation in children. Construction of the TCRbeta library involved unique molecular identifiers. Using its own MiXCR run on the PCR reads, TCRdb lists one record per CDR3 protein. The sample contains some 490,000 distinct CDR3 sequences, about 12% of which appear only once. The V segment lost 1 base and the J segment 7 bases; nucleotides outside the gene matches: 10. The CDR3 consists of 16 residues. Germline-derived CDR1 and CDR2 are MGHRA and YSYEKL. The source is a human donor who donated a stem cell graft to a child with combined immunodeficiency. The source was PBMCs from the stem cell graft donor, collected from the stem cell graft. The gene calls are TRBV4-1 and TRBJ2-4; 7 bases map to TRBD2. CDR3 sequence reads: CASSQGIAGWGNIQYF. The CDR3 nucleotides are TGCGCCAGCAGCCAAGGAATAGCGGGCTGGGGGAACATTCAGTACTTC.